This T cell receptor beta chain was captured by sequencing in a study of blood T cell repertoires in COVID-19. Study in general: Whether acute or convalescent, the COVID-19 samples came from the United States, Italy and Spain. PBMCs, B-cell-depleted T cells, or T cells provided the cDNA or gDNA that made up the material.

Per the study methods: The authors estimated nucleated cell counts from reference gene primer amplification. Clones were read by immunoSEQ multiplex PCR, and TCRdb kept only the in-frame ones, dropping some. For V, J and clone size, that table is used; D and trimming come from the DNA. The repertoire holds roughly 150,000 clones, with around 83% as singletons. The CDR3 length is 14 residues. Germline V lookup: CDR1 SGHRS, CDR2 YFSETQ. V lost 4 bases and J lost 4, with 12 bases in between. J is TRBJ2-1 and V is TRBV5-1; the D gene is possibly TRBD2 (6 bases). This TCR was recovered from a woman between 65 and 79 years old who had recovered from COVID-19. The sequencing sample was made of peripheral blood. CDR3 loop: CASSLAPQYNEQFF. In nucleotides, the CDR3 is TGCGCCAGCAGCCTAGCGCCCCAGTACAATGAGCAGTTCTTC. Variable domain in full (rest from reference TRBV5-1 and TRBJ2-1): KAGVTQTPRYLIKTRGQQVTLSCSPISGHRSVSWYQQTPGQGLQFLFEYFSETQRNKGNFPGRFSGRQFSNSRSEMNVSTLELGDSALYLCASSLAPQYNEQFFGPGTRLTVL.